One TCR beta chain is described in this entry. This receptor's antigen is unknown. Base qualities are not recorded, but no much larger clone differs from it by a single base. This entry belongs to a study of blood T cells in healthy people across ages (dated by TCRdb to about 2015). In the study overall: In model experiments, template switching captured roughly one uniquely barcoded TCR beta cDNA molecule for every two T cells. Two additional independent replicas of 1 million unique cDNA reads from the same blood draw were analyzed for two donors (one aged 18 to 29 and one aged 80 or older). The study measured age-related changes in TCR beta repertoire diversity using deep sequencing normalized with unique cDNA molecular identifiers. To avoid experimental bias, donors of different ages were spread randomly across the sequencing lanes. The donors were split into four age groups: young (average about 15 years), middle-aged (roughly 40), aged (around 67) and long-lived (over 80).

As encoded in the germline V gene, CDR1 is MNHEY while CDR2 is SVGAGI. Including the terminal cysteine and phenylalanine, the CDR3 comprises 16 residues. Only the CDR3 region is kept as DNA, spanning 48 bases read in frame from base 1. After removal of 6 bases from V and 9 bases from J, the junction retains 10 bases not matched to a gene. Library generation was performed with 5' RACE. TCRdb shows the sequencer as Illumina HiSeq 2500. The second PCR ran for roughly 7 to 12 cycles and used a J-beta primer mix along with a sample-barcoded 5' primer. Each TCR beta cDNA molecule received a unique molecular identifier from a template-switch 5' adaptor carrying 12 random nucleotides. Each sample yielded at least 2.5 million CDR3-containing paired-end reads. First-strand cDNA synthesis was performed from all RNA using the Mint cDNA synthesis kit, with priming by a TRBC-specific oligonucleotide. After uracil-DNA glycosylase treatment, a first 18-cycle PCR used universal primers M1SS and BC2_uni_R on all cDNA. The study's processing was this. For normalization, 1 million high-quality reads were randomly selected from each sample, with every read carrying a distinct molecular identifier. Instead of being binned into consensus sequences, reads with shared molecular identifiers were discarded. MiTCR, run with a Q25 quality threshold and the strictest error-elimination algorithm, handled CDR3 identification, clonotype clustering and error correction. A nonparametric unseen species model using Euler transformation provided a lower-bound estimate of total TCR beta diversity. In-frame beta chains were kept once TCRdb had trimmed the public reads at Q25 with fastp and called clones with MiXCR. Every CDR3 protein is listed once, alongside the most common genes and DNA of its rows. In this record, the V and J calls reflect TCRdb's handling and not the investigators' own analysis. Counted in this sample were roughly 2 million distinct CDR3 sequences; just under 50% of them appeared once. In total, the top ten clones hold approximately 2% of the sample.

Donors were a few dozen systemically healthy Caucasian individuals from Russia aged roughly 6 to 90 years. Each donor gave approximately 9.3 milliliters of peripheral blood, collected into EDTA-treated Vacutainer tubes. PBMCs were isolated by Ficoll-Paque density-gradient centrifugation, with at least 7 million obtained per sample. Trizol reagent was used to extract total RNA from the PBMCs, yielding at least 6 micrograms per sample. Naive CD45RAhigh/CD27high T cell percentages were measured by flow cytometry on a PBMC aliquot from every donor. What the study reported, not specific to this receptor: The percentage of naive T cells measured by flow cytometry correlated strongly with observed TCR beta diversity. Estimates of total diversity based on one million sequenced T cells were considered lower bounds and underestimates. As age increased, observed TCR beta diversity per million T cells dropped in a roughly linear way, and a significant reduction was already evident by age 40. Compared with the aged group, the long-lived group had more naive CD4+ T cells, fewer expanded clones and increased TCR diversity, suggesting age selection. Bulk unsorted PBMC profiling prevented conclusive comparison of naive and antigen-experienced compartments. Because donor CMV infection status was unknown, age-related changes in expanded clonotypes were potentially confounded.

The sequence derives from a middle-aged woman in good health. Recombination linked TRBV6-5 to TRBJ2-3; TRBD2 fits 15 bases in the junction. The sample comprised blood. Here the CDR3 is given as CASSRTSGGVGETQYF. The DNA sequence reads TGTGCCAGCAGCCGGACTAGCGGGGGGGTGGGGGAGACGCAGTATTTT.